Presented here are 16 T cell receptor beta chains from one specimen sequenced in a study of T cell clonality in common variable immunodeficiency. Some clones are missing from TCRdb's copy, which holds only in-frame ones; the method was immunoSEQ multiplex PCR. Listed for the sample are about 31,000 clones, none seen a single time. Material for sequencing was peripheral blood mononuclear cells. Receptor source: a person aged 18-70 years in good health.

This clone was seen more than once but under ten times. Read data end 3 residues before the CDR3 end; the end is taken from the germline J gene. The chain carries TRBV10-2 and TRBJ2-1, with D unresolved. The CDR3 contains 15 residues. V was trimmed by 4 bases and J by 5 bases, leaving 15 bases between them. Germline-derived CDR1 and CDR2 are WSHSY and SAAADI. Here the CDR3 reads CASSGEARSHNEQFF. The sequenced part of the CDR3 DNA is TGCGCCAGCAGTGGTGAAGCCAGGTCCCACAATGAG.

This clone was seen at least ten times. The read halts 3 residues ahead of the CDR3 end, with the missing end drawn from the germline J gene. The rearrangement links TRBV13 to TRBJ1-6, with D possibly matching TRBD1 (5 bases). Trimming took 5 bases from V and 8 from J, leaving 19 bases between them. Germline V gene sequence: CDR1 PRHDT, CDR2 FYEKMQ (reference sequence). The CDR3 is 16 residues long. The covered CDR3 bases are TGTGCCAGCAGCCCCCCCAGGGCCGGAGACGATTCACCC. Protein product: CASSPPRAGDDSP. The whole CDR3 reads CASSPPRAGDDSPLHF.

Ten or more counts support this clone. Sequencing ends 3 residues short of the CDR3 end; the germline J gene provides the rest. The chain is built from TRBV30 and TRBJ2-5, with D maybe TRBD1 (6 bases). The CDR3 consists of 13 residues. The V gene's germline CDR1 is GTSNPN and CDR2 SVGIG (reference sequence). The germline V and J ends were trimmed by 0 bases and 4 bases, with 9 bases remaining between them. CDR3 bases read: TGTGCCTGGAGTGTACAGGGCCCAGAGACC. It codes for CAWSVQGPET. The complete CDR3 protein is CAWSVQGPETQYF.

On this clone itself: The sequenced fragment ends 3 residues before the CDR3 boundary, so the rest is inferred from the germline J gene. The chain joins TRBV30 to TRBJ2-4; D is undetermined. From germline, CDR1 is GTSNPN and CDR2 SVGIG (reference sequence). The CDR3 is 12 amino acids. Incomplete CDR3 DNA: TGTGCCTGGAGGAGGCTGAACTATGGT. This codes for CAWRRLNYG. The whole CDR3 protein reads CAWRRLNYGQYF.

This clone was seen many times. This CDR3 reads CSARGGGGLTDTQYF. The DNA read from the CDR3 is TGCAGTGCTAGAGGCGGCGGGGGGCTCACAGATACG. The V call is TRBV20-1, the J call TRBJ2-3; 8 positions match TRBD2. The CDR3 end is not reached by the read, which stops 3 residues before it; the germline J gene fills it in. This CDR3 contains 15 residues. Unmatched junction bases numbered 5, after V lost 1 base and J lost 2 bases. The germline CDR1 and CDR2 sequences are DFQATT and SNEGSKA (reference sequence).

This clone was observed many times. The read gets to within 3 residues of the CDR3 end, and the germline J gene fills in the rest. The chain carries TRBV20-1 and TRBJ2-1; 11 nucleotides agree with TRBD2. The CDR3 sequence is 17 residues long. The germline gives CDR1 DFQATT, CDR2 SNEGSKA (reference sequence). Losses at the gene ends were 0 bases for V and 5 bases for J; bases not matched to a gene: 9. CDR3 DNA, as far as it was read: TGCAGTGCTAGAGATTGGCCTAGCGGGAGGTCGGACAATGAG. Protein: CSARDWPSGRSDNE. The CDR3 reads in full as CSARDWPSGRSDNEQFF.

There are many counts of this clone. The CDR3 DNA, read in part, is TGCGCCAGCAGCCAAGAGGGACAGGGCAGACAAGAGACC. As protein: CASSQEGQGRQET. In full, the CDR3 is CASSQEGQGRQETQYF. The chain employs TRBV4-1 and TRBJ2-5, with TRBD1 matching over 9 bases. Sequencing ends 3 residues short of the CDR3 end; the germline J gene provides the rest. V was pared by 0 bases and J by 2 bases, with 4 bases of the junction left unmatched. The germline V gene has CDR1 MGHRA and CDR2 YSYEKL. This CDR3 is 16 amino acids long.

At least ten counts were recorded for this clone. The read is 3 residues too short to cover the CDR3 end, so that end is filled in from the germline J gene. The J gene is TRBJ2-5, the V gene TRBV7-2; weak D call: TRBD2 (6 bases). The germline gives CDR1 SGHTA, CDR2 FQGNSA. This CDR3 is 14 amino acids long. V was trimmed by 5 bases and J by 5 bases, leaving 15 bases between them. The covered CDR3 bases are TGTGCCAGCAGCCGACTCCGGGGGTATGAGACC. Its translation is CASSRLRGYET. In full, the CDR3 is CASSRLRGYETQYF.

This clone is classed as medium-sized. The observed sequence ends 3 residues before the CDR3 terminus, with the missing tail filled in from the germline J gene. The genes are TRBV4-1 and TRBJ1-1, with a weak D call TRBD1 (5 bases). The CDR3 length is 14 residues. The germline V gene encodes CDR1 MGHRA and CDR2 YSYEKL. CDR3 DNA, as far as it was read: TGCGCCAGCAGCCAAGCGGGTCAGCAGGGTAAA. This sequence encodes CASSQAGQQGK. Given in full, the CDR3 is CASSQAGQQGKAFF.

This clone has a handful of counts. The CDR3 is cut off 3 residues early in the read; its end comes from the germline J gene. The rearrangement uses TRBV7-6 and TRBJ2-7, with TRBD2 identical over 11 bases. Unmatched junction bases numbered 8, after V lost 5 bases and J lost 5 bases. The CDR3 is made up of 15 amino acids. Germline CDR1 is SGHVS and CDR2 is FNYEAQ. CDR3 DNA, as far as it was read: TGTGCCAGCAGCCCGCTAGCGGGGGGTCCCGACGAG. Translating gives CASSPLAGGPDE. The CDR3 as a whole reads CASSPLAGGPDEQYF.

This clone was recorded at least ten times. The observed sequence ends 3 residues before the CDR3 terminus, with the missing tail filled in from the germline J gene. The gene calls are TRBV5-1 and TRBJ2-7; a possible D gene is TRBD1 (6 bases). The CDR3 loop spans 16 amino acids. Trimming pared 4 bases from V and 2 bases from J, leaving 19 bases between. From germline, CDR1 is SGHRS and CDR2 YFSETQ. Partial CDR3 DNA: TGCGCCAGCAGCCCCCGGGATTCAGGGGTGGCCTACGAG. Its translation: CASSPRDSGVAYE. From start to end, the CDR3 is CASSPRDSGVAYEQYF.

This clone was seen a handful of times. A single base separates this from a much larger clone, so it may be a read error. The read terminates 3 residues ahead of where the CDR3 ends, so the germline J gene completes it. The same CDR3 is also encoded by other DNA sequences in this sample. The chain combines TRBV20-1 with TRBJ1-1; D possibly corresponds to TRBD1 (5 bases). Looked up from germline, CDR1 is DFQATT and CDR2 is SNEGSKA (reference sequence). The CDR3 consists of 16 residues. CDR3 residues: CTILPGGGFVDTEAFF. CDR3 DNA, as far as it was read: TGCACCATCCTCCCGGGGGGGGGTTTTGTGGACACGGAA.

This clone was seen repeatedly, ten times or more. Read sequence stops 3 residues before the CDR3 end, and the germline J gene provides the missing end. This sequence joins TRBV20-1 and TRBJ2-3; the match to TRBD2 covers 7 bases. The CDR3 is made up of 13 amino acids. With 6 bases clipped from V and 1 base from J, the junction kept 4 bases outside the gene matches. Germline CDR1 is DFQATT and CDR2 is SNEGSKA (reference sequence). CDR3: CSAETSGTDTQYF. The CDR3 bases that were read are TGCAGTGCCGAAACTAGCGGCACAGATACG.

This clone was counted ten times or more. The missing CDR3 end, 3 residues past where the read stops, is filled in from the germline J gene. The J gene is TRBJ1-3, the V gene TRBV5-5, with 7 bases fitting TRBD1. Germline V gives CDR1 SGHKS, CDR2 YYEKEE (reference sequence). Trimming took 4 bases from V and 8 from J; bases not matched to a gene: 9. The CDR3 spans 14 residues. CDR3 residues: CASSTTGAGDTIYF. Partial CDR3 DNA: TGTGCCAGCAGCACTACAGGGGCTGGGGACACC.

This clone was recorded at least ten times. Read sequence stops 3 residues before the CDR3 end, and the germline J gene provides the missing end. This sequence joins TRBV5-1 and TRBJ2-3; 10 bases are shared with TRBD2. Looked up from germline, CDR1 is SGHRS and CDR2 is YFSETQ. J was trimmed by 2 bases and V by 4 bases; bases with no gene match: 4. This CDR3 has 15 amino acids. The CDR3 bases that were read are TGCGCCAGCAGCCCTACTAGCGGGGCCACAGATACG. This codes for CASSPTSGATDT. The CDR3 in full is CASSPTSGATDTQYF.

This clone was counted ten times or more. The read falls 3 residues short of the CDR3 end, and the missing part is taken from the germline J gene. The rearrangement joins TRBV20-1 to TRBJ2-1; 7 bases match TRBD2. V gave up 2 bases and J gave up 5 bases; unmatched junction bases: 9. Germline loops: CDR1 DFQATT, CDR2 SNEGSKA (reference sequence). The CDR3 is made up of 15 amino acids. CDR3 residues: CSARRSGGWDNEQFF. The sequenced part of the CDR3 DNA is TGCAGTGCTAGACGGTCGGGGGGATGGGACAATGAG.